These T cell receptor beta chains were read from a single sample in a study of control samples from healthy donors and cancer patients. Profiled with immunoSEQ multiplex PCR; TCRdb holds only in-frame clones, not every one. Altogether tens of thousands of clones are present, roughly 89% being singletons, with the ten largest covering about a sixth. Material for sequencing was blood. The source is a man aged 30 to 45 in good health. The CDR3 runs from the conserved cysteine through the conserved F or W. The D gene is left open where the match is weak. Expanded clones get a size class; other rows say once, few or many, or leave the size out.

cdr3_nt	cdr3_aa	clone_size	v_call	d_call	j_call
TGTGCCAGCAGTATGACAGGGCGGTATCAGCCCCAGCATTTT	CASSMTGRYQPQHF	.	TRBV27	TRBD1	TRBJ1-5
TGTGCCAGCAGCGGGCTAGCGAACAATGAGCAGTTCTTC	CASSGLANNEQFF	.	TRBV21-1	.	TRBJ2-1
TGTGCCTGGAGGGGGGGGGCTGGTGAAAAACTGTTTTTT	CAWRGGAGEKLFF	.	TRBV30	.	TRBJ1-4
TGCGCCAGCAGCCAAGAGGTCAGTCGGGGGGAATCACCCCTCCACTTT	CASSQEVSRGESPLHF	once	TRBV4-3	.	TRBJ1-6
TGTGCCATCAGTGTGACTAGCGGGGGGATCGGCCACAATGAGCAGTTCTTC	CAISVTSGGIGHNEQFF	once	TRBV10-3	TRBD2	TRBJ2-1
TGTGCCAGCAGCATGGGACCCGGCGGGGAGACCCAGTACTTC	CASSMGPGGETQYF	once	TRBV3-1/TRBV3-2	.	TRBJ2-5
TGTGCCAGCGCAACGGGACAGCAGGGGGGGGCCAACGTCCTGACTTTC	CASATGQQGGANVLTF	.	TRBV4-2	TRBD1	TRBJ2-6
TGTGCCAGCCTAAAAACTGACACCGGGGAGCTGTTTTTT	CASLKTDTGELFF	.	TRBV12-3/TRBV12-4	.	TRBJ2-2
TGTGCCAGCAGTCAACTAGCGGGGGGCCGAAAAAACACCGGGGAGCTGTTTTTT	CASSQLAGGRKNTGELFF	.	TRBV28	TRBD2	TRBJ2-2
TGCGCCAGCAGCCCCTGGGACAGCTCTGGAAACACCATATATTTT	CASSPWDSSGNTIYF	.	TRBV4-1	TRBD1	TRBJ1-3
TGTGCCAGCAGTGATCGCCCCTACGGACAGGCTCTCAAAAACATTCAGTACTTC	CASSDRPYGQALKNIQYF	.	TRBV6-1	TRBD1	TRBJ2-4
TGTGCCTGGAGTTCTTGGGTTAGTGGGAGCTCCTATAATTCACCCCTCCACTTT	CAWSSWVSGSSYNSPLHF	.	TRBV30	.	TRBJ1-6
TGCAGTGCTAGTGATTACGAGACCCAGTACTTC	CSASDYETQYF	.	TRBV20-1	.	TRBJ2-5
TGTGCCAGCAGCGTCATCGCTGGGGGCTTGTACGAGCAGTACTTC	CASSVIAGGLYEQYF	.	TRBV7-9	.	TRBJ2-7
TGTGCCTGGGGACTAGCGGGGGCCAACAATGAGCAGTTCTTC	CAWGLAGANNEQFF	.	TRBV30	TRBD2	TRBJ2-1
TGTGCCAGTAGTTCCTTTGGCCGGGACAGGGGGGGCTCCTACGAGCAGTACTTC	CASSSFGRDRGGSYEQYF	.	TRBV19	TRBD1	TRBJ2-7
TGTGCCAGCAGCGGGAACGGACTAGCAATCAATGAGCAGTTCTTC	CASSGNGLAINEQFF	once	TRBV7-9	TRBD2	TRBJ2-1
TGTGCCAGCAGTTCAGGACAAATCTCTGGGGCCAACGTCCTGACTTTC	CASSSGQISGANVLTF	.	TRBV28	.	TRBJ2-6
TGTGCCAGCAGTTTATGGGGTCGGGAGCAGTACTTC	CASSLWGREQYF	once	TRBV28	.	TRBJ2-5
TGTGCCAGCAGCGGGAGGGGTACGGATCAGCCCCAGCATTTT	CASSGRGTDQPQHF	once	TRBV7-9	.	TRBJ1-5
TGTGCCAGCAGGGGGACAGGGAGAGAAAAACTGTTTTTT	CASRGTGREKLFF	.	TRBV12-3/TRBV12-4	TRBD1	TRBJ1-4
TGTGCCAGCAGTTTTGGGCCCCGTGATTCACCCCTCCACTTT	CASSFGPRDSPLHF	.	TRBV27	.	TRBJ1-6
TGCGCCAGCAGCCCGTACGGAACAGGGCTCTACGAGCAGTACTTC	CASSPYGTGLYEQYF	few	TRBV4-1	.	TRBJ2-7
TGCGCCAGCAGCCAAGATCCTGGCAGGGCAAGCACAGATACGCAGTATTTT	CASSQDPGRASTDTQYF	.	TRBV4-1	.	TRBJ2-3
TGTGCCAGCAGCTCGACGTGGCGGGCCAAAAACATTCAGTACTTC	CASSSTWRAKNIQYF	.	TRBV11-2	.	TRBJ2-4
TGTGCCAGCAGCGCCTCCCGTGTGGACATTCAGTACTTC	CASSASRVDIQYF	.	TRBV2	.	TRBJ2-4
TGTGCCAGTAGCACAGGGAACACCGGGGAGCTGTTTTTT	CASSTGNTGELFF	few	TRBV19	.	TRBJ2-2
TGTGCCAGTAGTATGACATCAGGGCTTTTTAATGAAAAACTGTTTTTT	CASSMTSGLFNEKLFF	.	TRBV19	.	TRBJ1-4
TGTGCCAGCACCTCGGGGACGTATGGCTACACCTTC	CASTSGTYGYTF	.	TRBV6-5	.	TRBJ1-2
TGTGCCAGCAGCTTCTGGGGGCCCTTCTCTGGAAACACCATATATTTT	CASSFWGPFSGNTIYF	.	TRBV11-2	.	TRBJ1-3
TGTGCCAGCAGCTTAGAAGCGACCCTAAACGAGCAGTACTTC	CASSLEATLNEQYF	.	TRBV7-9	.	TRBJ2-7
TGTGCCAGCACCGAGACTAGCGGAACGGGCGGGGAGCTGTTTTTT	CASTETSGTGGELFF	.	TRBV7-3	TRBD2	TRBJ2-2
TGTGCCAGCAGTGAAATTGTCAGACAGGCGAACTACGAGCAGTACTTC	CASSEIVRQANYEQYF	.	TRBV6-1	.	TRBJ2-7
TGTGCCTGGACAGGACAGTTTAATTCACCCCTCCACTTT	CAWTGQFNSPLHF	.	TRBV30	.	TRBJ1-6
TGCGCCAGCAGCTTGGTGGGACTAGCGGGCTACAATGAGCAGTTCTTC	CASSLVGLAGYNEQFF	medium-sized	TRBV5-1	TRBD2	TRBJ2-1
TGTGCCAGTAGAGGGGGCCAGGGCTACGAGCAGTACTTC	CASRGGQGYEQYF	.	TRBV19	TRBD1	TRBJ2-7
TGCGCCAGCAGCCAACAGACAGGGTCTGGAAACACCATATATTTT	CASSQQTGSGNTIYF	.	TRBV4-1	TRBD1	TRBJ1-3
TGTGCCAGCAGCCCCTACCGGGACAGGAGTTCCTACGAGCAGTACTTC	CASSPYRDRSSYEQYF	.	TRBV27	TRBD1	TRBJ2-7
TGCGCCAGCAGCTTGGTTTCCTCCGCTGAAGCTTTCTTT	CASSLVSSAEAFF	.	TRBV5-1	.	TRBJ1-1
TGTGCCACCAGTGATTTTGGCAGGGAGGCTAGAGTTCAGTACTTC	CATSDFGREARVQYF	.	TRBV24-1	.	TRBJ2-7
TGTGCCACCAGCAGAGATATGGATTCACCCCTCCACTTT	CATSRDMDSPLHF	.	TRBV15	.	TRBJ1-6
TGCGCCAGCATGTCCGGGTCGAGCAATCAGCCCCAGCATTTT	CASMSGSSNQPQHF	.	TRBV10-2	.	TRBJ1-5
TGTGCTAGTGGGGCCCAGACAGGAGGGGGCTACTACAATGAGCAGTTCTTC	CASGAQTGGGYYNEQFF	once	TRBV12-5	.	TRBJ2-1
TGCGCCAGCAGCCAAGGACCCAGGTTAATAGCGGGGGCCCGAGAGCAGTACTTC	CASSQGPRLIAGAREQYF	.	TRBV4-1	TRBD2	TRBJ2-7
TGTGCCAGCTCACCGTCTTTCGGGGGAGGCGAGCAGTACTTC	CASSPSFGGGEQYF	.	TRBV18	.	TRBJ2-7
TGTGCCAGCTCACCACCTCATTTAGCCAAAAACATTCAGTACTTC	CASSPPHLAKNIQYF	.	TRBV18	.	TRBJ2-4
TGTGCCTGGAGTGTCCCAGGGTGGAATCAGCCCCAGCATTTT	CAWSVPGWNQPQHF	.	TRBV30	.	TRBJ1-5
TGTGCCAGCAGCTTCGAAGGCAGGCTAGGGGAAAAACTGTTTTTT	CASSFEGRLGEKLFF	.	TRBV5-6	.	TRBJ1-4
TGTGCCAGCAGGATGACAACGAACACTGAAGCTTTCTTT	CASRMTTNTEAFF	.	TRBV6-5	.	TRBJ1-1
TGTGCCACCAGTGAATCGGACAGCCATGGCTACACCTTC	CATSESDSHGYTF	.	TRBV24-1	.	TRBJ1-2
TGCGCCAGCAGCTTGCAGGGCGGAATGAACACTGAAGCTTTCTTT	CASSLQGGMNTEAFF	.	TRBV5-1	.	TRBJ1-1
TGTGCCAGCAGTTGGGGCGGGGCCGCCTTCAATTCACCCCTCCACTTT	CASSWGGAAFNSPLHF	.	TRBV27	.	TRBJ1-6
TGTGCCAGCTCGGACAGGGATAGCAATCAGCCCCAGCATTTT	CASSDRDSNQPQHF	.	TRBV6-5	TRBD1	TRBJ1-5
TGTGCCAGCAGTTACAAGGACGGGTACGAGCAGTACTTC	CASSYKDGYEQYF	.	TRBV27	.	TRBJ2-7
TGTGCCAGTCCGAACAGGGTCGGGGAGACCCAGTACTTC	CASPNRVGETQYF	once	TRBV27	.	TRBJ2-5